These T cell receptor beta chains were read from a single sample in a study of control samples from healthy donors and cancer patients. The repertoire was sequenced with immunoSEQ multiplex PCR; TCRdb's copy has only in-frame clones and lacks some. The sample yields tens of thousands of clones, around 87% seen once. Material for sequencing was PBMCs. The receptors derive from a woman in her 50s with head and neck cancer. The CDR3 runs from the conserved cysteine through the conserved F or W. The order of the fields is D gene, J gene, clone size, V gene, CDR3 DNA, CDR3 protein. The D gene is left open where the match is weak. The listing skips clone size in some rows; elsewhere it reads once, few, many or a size class.

>TRBD2|TRBJ2-1|-|TRBV5-4
TGTGCCAGCAGTTTCACCAGGGGACTAGCCCTTAATGAGCAGTTCTTC
CASSFTRGLALNEQFF
>-|TRBJ1-1|-|TRBV5-1
TGCGCCAGCAGCCGGGATGGTGGCACTGAAGCTTTCTTT
CASSRDGGTEAFF
>-|TRBJ2-5|-|TRBV7-8
TGTGCCAGCACCCAGGGGGTTAGCGGGCCGCCGACCCAGTACTTC
CASTQGVSGPPTQYF
>-|TRBJ1-5|few|TRBV30
TGTGCCTGGAGTGTGGATAGCAATCAGCCCCAGCATTTT
CAWSVDSNQPQHF
>-|TRBJ1-4|-|TRBV28
TGTGCCAGCAGTACCAGGGACGGACCTGGTGAAAAACTGTTTTTT
CASSTRDGPGEKLFF
>TRBD1|TRBJ1-2|-|TRBV5-4
TGTGCCAGCAGCTCCATAGGACAGGACAACTATGGCTACACCTTC
CASSSIGQDNYGYTF
>-|TRBJ2-5|-|TRBV5-1
TGCGCCAGCATGCGGTCTACCCAAGAGACCCAGTACTTC
CASMRSTQETQYF
>-|TRBJ2-3|-|TRBV3-1/TRBV3-2
TGTGCCAGCAGCGCAACCGTGGTGGCTACAGATACGCAGTATTTT
CASSATVVATDTQYF
>TRBD2|TRBJ2-2|-|TRBV28
TGTCCCGAGGGAAGGGAGCGGGGTCCTACGAACACCGGGGAGCTGTTTTTT
CPEGRERGPTNTGELFF
>-|TRBJ2-7|-|TRBV6-1
TGTGCCAGCAGCCCCGGACCGGATAGATACGAGCAGTACTTC
CASSPGPDRYEQYF
>-|TRBJ2-5|few|TRBV9
TGTGCCAGCAGCCCTTGGGAGCAAGAGACCCAGTACTTC
CASSPWEQETQYF
>-|TRBJ2-3|-|TRBV6-2/TRBV6-3
TGTGCCAGCAGTTACTTGTGCGGGGGCGAAAGTTGCACGCAGTATTTT
CASSYLCGGESCTQYF
>-|TRBJ2-1|-|TRBV10-3
TGTGCCATCAGTGACCGGACTAACAATGAGCAGTTCTTC
CAISDRTNNEQFF
>-|TRBJ2-3|-|TRBV5-1
TGCGCCAGCAGCTTGGACAGACCAACGGATACGCAGTATTTT
CASSLDRPTDTQYF
>TRBD1|TRBJ2-5|-|TRBV9
TGTGCCAGCAGCCCCTGGGACAGGGGAGAAGAGACCCAGTACTTC
CASSPWDRGEETQYF
>TRBD1|TRBJ2-6|-|TRBV19
TGTGCCAGTAGTAAGACAGGGGGGGCCAACGTCCTGACTTTC
CASSKTGGANVLTF
>TRBD1|TRBJ1-2|-|TRBV3-1/TRBV3-2
TGTGCCAGCAGCTCGGGACAGGGTAGCAATGGCTACACCTTC
CASSSGQGSNGYTF
>-|TRBJ1-4|-|TRBV7-2
TGTGCCAGCAGCAGAGAGGGGGTCCGATGGGGAAAACTGTTTTTT
CASSREGVRWGKLFF
>TRBD1|TRBJ2-7|once|TRBV5-1
TGCGCCAGCAGCGAAGGGACAGGGAGAGTTTACGAGCAGTACTTC
CASSEGTGRVYEQYF
>-|TRBJ1-5|-|TRBV19
TGTGCCAGTAGTACAAATTCAGGGAGCAATCAGCCCCAGCATTTT
CASSTNSGSNQPQHF
>-|TRBJ1-5|-|TRBV5-1
TGCGCCAGCAGCTTGGGGGGCGCGGGCAATCAGCCCCAGCATTTT
CASSLGGAGNQPQHF
>-|TRBJ1-1|-|TRBV6-4
TGTGCCAGCAGTGACACTCGGGGGACTGAAGCTTTCTTT
CASSDTRGTEAFF
>-|TRBJ2-2|-|TRBV6-2/TRBV6-3
TGTGCCAGCAGTTACATCGGGGGGAACACCGGGGAGCTGTTTTTT
CASSYIGGNTGELFF
>-|TRBJ2-1|-|TRBV27
TGTGCCAGCAGTTTAGACTCGGACGTCGGGCAGTTCTTC
CASSLDSDVGQFF
>-|TRBJ1-5|-|TRBV6-6
TGTGCCAGCAGTCCTTCAGGGGCGGGACAGCCCCAGCATTTT
CASSPSGAGQPQHF
>-|TRBJ2-3|-|TRBV28
TGTGCCAGCAGTTCCCCCAGCGGGCCCACAGATACGCAGTATTTT
CASSSPSGPTDTQYF
>-|TRBJ1-2|-|TRBV6-8
TGTGCCAGCAGTGGGCGGACAAGAGGCTACACCTTC
CASSGRTRGYTF
>-|TRBJ1-6|few|TRBV2
TGTGCCAGCATGCCCGGGCGGAATTCACCCCTCCACTTT
CASMPGRNSPLHF
>-|TRBJ1-5|few|TRBV27
TGTGCCAGCAGTTTCTGGTCAGGGAGCAATCAGCCCCAGCATTTT
CASSFWSGSNQPQHF